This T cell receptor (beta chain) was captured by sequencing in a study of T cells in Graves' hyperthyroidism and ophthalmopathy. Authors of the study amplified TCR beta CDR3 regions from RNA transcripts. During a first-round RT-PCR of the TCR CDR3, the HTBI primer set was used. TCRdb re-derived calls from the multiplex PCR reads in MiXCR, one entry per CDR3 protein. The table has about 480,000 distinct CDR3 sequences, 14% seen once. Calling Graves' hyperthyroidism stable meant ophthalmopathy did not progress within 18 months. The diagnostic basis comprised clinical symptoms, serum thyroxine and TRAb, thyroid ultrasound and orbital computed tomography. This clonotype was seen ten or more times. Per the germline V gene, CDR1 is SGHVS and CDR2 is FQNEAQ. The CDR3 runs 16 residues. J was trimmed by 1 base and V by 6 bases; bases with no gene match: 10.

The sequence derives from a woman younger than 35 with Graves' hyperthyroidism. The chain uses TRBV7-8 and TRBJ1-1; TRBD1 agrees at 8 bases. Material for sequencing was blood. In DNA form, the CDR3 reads TGTGCCAGCAGGAGGGAGGTTGGACAGGGGAACACTGAAGCTTTCTTT. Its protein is CASRREVGQGNTEAFF.